This T cell receptor beta chain came from a study of glioma-infiltrating T cells after dendritic cell vaccination. As for the study in general: Monocyte-derived dendritic cells, cultured approximately 7 days with IL-4 and GM-CSF, were pulsed with autologous tumor lysate.

Findings and caveats of the study: Higher TCR clonality did not directly relate to longer survival. Estimated pretreatment TIL content predicted outcome after dendritic cell vaccination.

Trimming left V 6 bases short and J 0 bases short, with 9 bases between. The CDR3 has 13 amino acids. Germline CDR1 LNHDA, CDR2 SQIVND (reference sequence). Comment on this clone: No antigen is known for it.

The PCR used 60 V beta and 13 J beta primers. Assay: immunoSEQ multiplex PCR; the TCRdb copy retains only in-frame clones and omits some. Of around 62,000 clones listed, 75% to 90% were seen once; the top ten hold 9% to 10%. The chain combines TRBV19 with TRBJ2-7; tentatively, D is TRBD2 (5 bases). The receptor was isolated from a human donor with glioblastoma. Sample: blood, taken before dendritic cell vaccination. CDR3 loop: CASSQTSSYEQYF. The CDR3 DNA reads TGTGCCAGTAGCCAAACTAGCTCCTACGAGCAGTACTTC.